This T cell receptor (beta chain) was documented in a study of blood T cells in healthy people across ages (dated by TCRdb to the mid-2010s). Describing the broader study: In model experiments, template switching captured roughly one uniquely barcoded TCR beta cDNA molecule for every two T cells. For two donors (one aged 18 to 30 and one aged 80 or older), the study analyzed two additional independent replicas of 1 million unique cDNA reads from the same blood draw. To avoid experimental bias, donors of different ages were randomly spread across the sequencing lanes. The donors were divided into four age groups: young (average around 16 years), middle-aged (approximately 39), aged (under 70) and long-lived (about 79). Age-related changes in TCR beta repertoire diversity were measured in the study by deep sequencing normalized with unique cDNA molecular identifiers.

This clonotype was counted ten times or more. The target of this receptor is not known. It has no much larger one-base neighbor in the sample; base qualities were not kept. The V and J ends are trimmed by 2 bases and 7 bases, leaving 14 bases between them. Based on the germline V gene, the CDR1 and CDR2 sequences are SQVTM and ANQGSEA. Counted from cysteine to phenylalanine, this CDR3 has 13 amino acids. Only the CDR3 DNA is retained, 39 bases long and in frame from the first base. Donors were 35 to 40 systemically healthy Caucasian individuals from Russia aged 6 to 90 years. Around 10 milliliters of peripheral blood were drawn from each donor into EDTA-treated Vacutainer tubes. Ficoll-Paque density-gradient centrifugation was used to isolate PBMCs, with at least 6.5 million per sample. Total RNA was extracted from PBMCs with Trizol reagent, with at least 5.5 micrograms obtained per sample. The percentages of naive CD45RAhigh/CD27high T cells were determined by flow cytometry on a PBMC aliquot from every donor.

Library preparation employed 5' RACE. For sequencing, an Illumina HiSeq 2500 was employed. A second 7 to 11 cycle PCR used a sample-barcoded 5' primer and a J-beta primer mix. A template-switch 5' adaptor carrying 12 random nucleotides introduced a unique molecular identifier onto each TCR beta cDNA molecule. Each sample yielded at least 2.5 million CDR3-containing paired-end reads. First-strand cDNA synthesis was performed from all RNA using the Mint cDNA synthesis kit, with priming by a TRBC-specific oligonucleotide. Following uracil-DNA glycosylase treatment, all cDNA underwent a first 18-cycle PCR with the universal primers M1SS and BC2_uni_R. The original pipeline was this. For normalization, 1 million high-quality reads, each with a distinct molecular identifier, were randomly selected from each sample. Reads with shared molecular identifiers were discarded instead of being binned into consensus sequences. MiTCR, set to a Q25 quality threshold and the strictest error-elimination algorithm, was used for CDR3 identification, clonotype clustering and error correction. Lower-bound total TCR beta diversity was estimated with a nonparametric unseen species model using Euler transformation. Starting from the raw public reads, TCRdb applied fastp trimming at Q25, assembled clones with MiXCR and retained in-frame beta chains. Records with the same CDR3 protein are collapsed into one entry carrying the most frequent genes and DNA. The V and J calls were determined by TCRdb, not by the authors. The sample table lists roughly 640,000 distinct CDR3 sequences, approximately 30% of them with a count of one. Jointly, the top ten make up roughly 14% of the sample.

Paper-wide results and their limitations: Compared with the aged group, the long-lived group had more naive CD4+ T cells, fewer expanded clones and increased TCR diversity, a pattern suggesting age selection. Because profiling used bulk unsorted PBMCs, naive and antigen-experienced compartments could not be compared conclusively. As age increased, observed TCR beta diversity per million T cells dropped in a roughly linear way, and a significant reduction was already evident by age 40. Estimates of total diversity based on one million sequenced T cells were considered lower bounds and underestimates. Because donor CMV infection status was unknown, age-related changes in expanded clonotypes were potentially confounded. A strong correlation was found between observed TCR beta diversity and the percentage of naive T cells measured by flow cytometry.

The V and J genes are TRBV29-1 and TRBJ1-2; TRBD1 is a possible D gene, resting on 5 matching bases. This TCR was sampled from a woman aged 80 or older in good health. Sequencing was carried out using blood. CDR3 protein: CSVEKGRFSGYTF. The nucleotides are TGCAGCGTTGAAAAGGGGCGCTTTAGTGGCTACACCTTC.